The 30 T cell receptor beta chains listed next were all sequenced from one sample in a study of vaccination effects on CD4 cells after COVID-19. Sequencing was performed with immunoSEQ multiplex PCR; in TCRdb, only in-frame clones are kept and a portion is missing. Here the sample spans 30,000 to 35,000 clones, roughly 72% being singletons. For these TCRs, the target antigens are not known. ViraFEST expansion of antigen-specific CD4+ T cells with viral peptide pools preceded sequencing. The authors isolated CD4+ T cells after around 11 days of culture. Vaccine recipients lacked prior SARS-CoV-2 infection and had negative nucleocapsid antibodies. The sequenced sample was CD4+ T cells from PBMCs cultured with HCoV-OC43 spike peptides, obtained before COVID-19 vaccination. Indicated subset: HCoV-OC43 spike overlapping peptide pool stimulation. All receptors come from a human donor who received a COVID-19 vaccine.

For the CDR3, the DNA is TGTGCCAGCAGTTCCACGCCCTCCGGACAGGGAAAAGCTTTCTTT. Residues: CASSSTPSGQGKAFF. The V and J genes are TRBV6-5 and TRBJ1-1; 8 bases align to TRBD1. The CDR3 is 15 residues long. CDR1 and CDR2 from the germline V gene are MNHEY and SVGAGI. V shed 4 bases and J 9 bases; nucleotides not matched to a gene: 13.

The rearrangement joins TRBV6-5 to TRBJ2-1, with TRBD2 matching over 8 bases. CDR1 and CDR2 from the germline V gene are MNHEY and SVGAGI. J was trimmed by 0 bases and V by 2 bases; bases with no gene match: 3. The length of the CDR3 is 16 residues. CDR3 coding DNA: TGTGCCAGCAGTTACGCAAGCGGGAGCTCCTACAATGAGCAGTTCTTC. Encoded protein: CASSYASGSSYNEQFF.

This chain joins TRBV6-2 or TRBV6-3 and TRBJ1-1; TRBD1 aligns across 7 bases. Looked up from germline, CDR1 is MNHEY and CDR2 is SVGEGT. CDR3 size: 14 residues. With 6 bases clipped from V and 4 bases from J, the junction kept 8 bases outside the gene matches. The CDR3 spells CASSLGGAGTEAFF. The CDR3 nucleotides read TGTGCCAGCAGCCTAGGGGGCGCGGGCACTGAAGCTTTCTTT.

This clone has a single count. The chain has TRBV18 and TRBJ1-4, with no clear D. The V gene's germline CDR1 is KGHSH and CDR2 LQKENI. The CDR3 loop spans 18 amino acids. V was clipped by 3 bases and J by 6 bases, with 23 bases between them. The CDR3 here is CASSPTVPERFRDEKLFF. DNA for the CDR3: TGTGCCAGCTCACCGACCGTTCCGGAACGATTTCGAGATGAAAAACTGTTTTTT.

The chain uses TRBV9 and TRBJ2-7, with D unresolved. Germline loops: CDR1 SGDLS, CDR2 YYNGEE. V was cut by 3 bases and J by 6 bases, with 16 bases left in between. The CDR3 extends over 14 amino acids. CDR3 residues: CASSEGLRGSEQYF. DNA for the CDR3: TGTGCCAGCAGCGAAGGGCTCCGTGGGTCCGAGCAGTACTTC. Drawing the rest from reference TRBV9 and TRBJ2-7, the complete variable domain is DSGVTQTPKHLITATGQRVTLRCSPRSGDLSVYWYQQSLDQGLQFLIQYYNGEERAKGNILERFSAQQFPDLHSELNLSSLELGDSALYFCASSEGLRGSEQYFGPGTRLTVT.

The V and J genes are TRBV7-2 and TRBJ1-1, with no clear D. CDR1 is SGHTA, CDR2 FQGNSA, per germline. The CDR3 is 13 amino acids. Trimming took 4 bases from V and 6 from J, leaving 12 bases between them. The CDR3 is CASSSQREAEAFF. CDR3 nucleotide sequence: TGTGCCAGCAGCTCCCAGCGAGAAGCTGAAGCTTTCTTT.

The chain links TRBV5-1 to TRBJ2-5; D is undetermined. The CDR3 has 16 amino acids. Trimming cost V 0 bases and J 1 base, with 13 bases left between them. The germline CDR1 and CDR2 sequences are SGHRS and YFSETQ. This CDR3 reads CASSLDVSTLQETQYF. CDR3 coding DNA: TGCGCCAGCAGCTTGGATGTCAGCACTCTCCAAGAGACCCAGTACTTC. Drawing the rest from reference TRBV5-1 and TRBJ2-5, the complete variable domain is KAGVTQTPRYLIKTRGQQVTLSCSPISGHRSVSWYQQTPGQGLQFLFEYFSETQRNKGNFPGRFSGRQFSNSRSEMNVSTLELGDSALYLCASSLDVSTLQETQYFGPGTRLLVL.

The chain carries TRBV5-1 and TRBJ2-3; D is possibly TRBD1 (6 bases). Trimming stripped 2 bases from V and 7 bases from J, with 8 bases between. This CDR3 has 12 amino acids. The germline CDR1 and CDR2 sequences are SGHRS and YFSETQ. The CDR3 bases are TGCGCCAGCAGCTTCGACAGGAATACGCAGTATTTT. Translation: CASSFDRNTQYF.

The chain joins TRBV27 to TRBJ1-1; 9 bases are shared with TRBD1. The CDR3 runs 14 residues. J gave up 6 bases and V 2 bases, and 4 bases lay outside the gene matches. The germline gives CDR1 MNHEY, CDR2 SMNVEV (reference sequence). CDR3 sequence: CASSLRRDRAEAFF. CDR3 bases: TGTGCCAGCAGTTTACGCCGGGACAGGGCTGAAGCTTTCTTT.

The rearrangement links TRBV7-3 to TRBJ2-3, with TRBD2 matching over 7 bases. CDR1 SGHTA and CDR2 FQGTGA come from the germline V gene. This CDR3 spans 14 amino acids. V dropped 2 bases and J dropped 3; count of bases not matched to a gene: 2. CDR3: CASSLDGGTDTQYF. In DNA form, the CDR3 reads TGTGCCAGCAGCTTAGACGGGGGGACAGATACGCAGTATTTT.

The chain links TRBV2 to TRBJ2-7, with D possibly being TRBD2 (6 bases). This CDR3 comprises 15 residues. V gave up 6 bases and J gave up 0 bases, with 15 bases separating them. CDR1 SNHLY and CDR2 FYNNEI come from the germline V gene. CDR3 sequence reads: CASSAGTQSSYEQYF. The CDR3 DNA sequence: TGTGCCAGCAGCGCCGGGACTCAAAGCTCCTACGAGCAGTACTTC.

CDR3 loop: CASSLSGTTTDTQYF. The CDR3 region has the DNA TGTGCCAGCTCTCTCTCCGGGACTACCACAGATACGCAGTATTTT. The V gene is TRBV18, the J gene TRBJ2-3, with 7 bases identical to TRBD2. The germline V gene has CDR1 KGHSH and CDR2 LQKENI. The CDR3 consists of 15 residues. After removal of 6 bases from V and 2 bases from J, the junction contained 8 bases not matched to a gene.

The V call is TRBV19, the J call TRBJ2-2, with D unclear. The CDR3 length is 14 residues. The germline gives CDR1 LNHDA, CDR2 SQIVND (reference sequence). V was trimmed by 1 base and J by 7 bases, leaving 10 bases between them. CDR3 protein: CASSIVRRSGELFF. The DNA of the CDR3 is TGTGCCAGTAGTATAGTCCGTCGGAGCGGGGAGCTGTTTTTT.

This rearrangement joins TRBV11-1 to TRBJ2-5; 9 bases agree with TRBD1. CDR3 size: 16 residues. Trimming removed 6 bases from V and 5 bases from J; junction bases left unmatched: 13. Germline V CDR1 and CDR2: SGHAT, FQDESV (reference sequence). As DNA, the CDR3 is TGTGCCAGCAGTCTAAGCCGGGACAGGGATTGGGAGACCCAGTACTTC. It is translated as CASSLSRDRDWETQYF.

This clone was counted only a few times. The chain has TRBV19 and TRBJ2-1, with 7 bases matching TRBD2. With V trimmed by 5 bases and J by 9 bases, 16 bases remained unmatched. Per the germline V gene, CDR1 is LNHDA and CDR2 is SQIVND (reference sequence). The CDR3 is 16 amino acids. CDR3 sequence reads: CASSVGRGEGLSEQFF. Written as DNA, the CDR3 is TGTGCCAGTAGTGTCGGCCGGGGGGAGGGCCTGAGTGAGCAGTTCTTC. The full variable domain, completed using reference TRBV19 and TRBJ2-1, is DGGITQSPKYLFRKEGQNVTLSCEQNLNHDAMYWYRQDPGQGLRLIYYSQIVNDFQKGDIAEGYSVSREKKESFPLTVTSAQKNPTAFYLCASSVGRGEGLSEQFFGPGTRLTVL.

This clone occurred a few times. V is TRBV19 and J is TRBJ1-3; 12 bases fit TRBD1. The V and J ends lost 7 bases and 2 bases, in that order; junction bases with no gene match: 3. Looked up from germline, CDR1 is LNHDA and CDR2 is SQIVND (reference sequence). The CDR3 covers 15 residues. The chain's CDR3 is CASIRDRGPGNTIYF. For the CDR3, the DNA is TGTGCCAGTATTCGGGACAGGGGGCCTGGAAACACCATATATTTT.

This clone has just a few counts. This chain connects TRBV19 to TRBJ1-5; D is uncertain. This CDR3 comprises 12 residues. The germline CDR1 and CDR2 sequences are LNHDA and SQIVND (reference sequence). V dropped 4 bases and J dropped 3 bases, with 4 bases sitting between them. The CDR3 protein is CASSKNNQPQHF. The CDR3 region has the DNA TGTGCCAGTAGTAAAAACAATCAGCCCCAGCATTTT.

The rearrangement joins TRBV7-2 to TRBJ2-7; no firm D call. The germline V and J ends were trimmed by 3 bases and 0 bases, with 6 bases remaining between them. The CDR3 is made up of 13 amino acids. The germline gives CDR1 SGHTA, CDR2 FQGNSA. The CDR3 loop is CASSFGRSYEQYF. CDR3 in DNA: TGTGCCAGCAGCTTCGGCCGCTCCTACGAGCAGTACTTC.

This clone was counted a few times. DNA of the CDR3: TGTGCCAGCAGCTTAGAAAGGGGAAAGTACTTC. It is translated as CASSLERGKYF. The chain couples TRBV11-2 to TRBJ2-7; the D gene is possibly TRBD1 (5 bases). The CDR3 length is 11 residues. Germline V lookup: CDR1 SGHAT, CDR2 FQNNGV. V lost 0 bases and J lost 11, with 8 bases in between.

The genes are TRBV5-5 and TRBJ1-5, with a possible D match to TRBD1 (5 bases). Germline-derived CDR1 and CDR2 are SGHKS and YYEKEE (reference sequence). The CDR3 contains 16 residues. Trimming removed 1 base from V and 2 bases from J, with 13 bases in between. CDR3 loop: CASSLRWGAGNQPQHF. The CDR3 bases are TGTGCCAGCAGCTTGCGGTGGGGCGCAGGCAATCAGCCCCAGCATTTT.

The V call is TRBV28, the J call TRBJ2-7, with D possibly being TRBD2 (6 bases). V lost 8 bases and J lost 0, with 11 bases in between. The germline V gene encodes CDR1 MDHEN and CDR2 SYDVKM. The CDR3 has 13 residues. CDR3 loop: CASGGTPSYEQYF. The CDR3 DNA is TGTGCCAGCGGCGGGACCCCCTCCTACGAGCAGTACTTC.

This chain uses TRBV10-3 with TRBJ1-2, with D unclear. This CDR3 is 16 amino acids long. V was clipped by 4 bases and J by 8 bases, with 23 bases between them. The germline V gene encodes CDR1 ENHRY and CDR2 SYGVKD. CDR3 coding DNA: TGTGCCATCAGTGGCCCTAATAATCGGGGAGAAGACGGCTACACCTTC. Translation: CAISGPNNRGEDGYTF.

The chain employs TRBV6-5 and TRBJ1-6, with D possibly matching TRBD1 (5 bases). V was clipped by 5 bases and J by 4 bases, with 12 bases between them. The germline CDR1 and CDR2 sequences are MNHEY and SVGAGI. The CDR3 runs to 15 residues. CDR3 nucleotides: TGTGCCAGCAGTCCCAGGGAGGGATATAATTCACCCCTCCACTTT. It specifies CASSPREGYNSPLHF.

The chain employs TRBV15 and TRBJ1-2; D is unresolved. Germline V gene sequence: CDR1 LNHNV, CDR2 YYDKDF (reference sequence). The V and J ends lost 5 bases and 2 bases respectively, with 6 bases between them. CDR3 size: 12 residues. The CDR3, as DNA: TGTGCCACCAGCCCGGGAAACTATGGCTACACCTTC. Its translation is CATSPGNYGYTF.

V usage is TRBV14 and J usage is TRBJ2-1; unclear D gene. V dropped 1 base and J dropped 9 bases, with 10 bases sitting between them. There are 13 residues in the CDR3. The germline gives CDR1 SGHDN, CDR2 FVKESK. The CDR3 reads CASSQVVSGEQFF. The CDR3 nucleotides read TGTGCCAGCAGCCAAGTAGTCTCCGGTGAGCAGTTCTTC.

The V call is TRBV10-3, the J call TRBJ2-3, with D perhaps given as TRBD1 or TRBD2 (5 bases each). V shed 7 bases and J shed 6 bases, with 17 bases lying between them. This CDR3 region has 14 residues. Germline V gives CDR1 ENHRY, CDR2 SYGVKD. The CDR3 bases are TGTGCCATCACCCGGGACGGAGGTGTTGATACGCAGTATTTT. Amino acids: CAITRDGGVDTQYF.

V and J are TRBV7-2 and TRBJ1-2, with a weak D call TRBD1 (5 bases). Trimming took off 6 bases at V and 4 bases at J, with 12 bases between the two ends. The CDR3 has 13 residues. Germline assignment: CDR1 SGHTA and CDR2 FQGNSA. CDR3 region: CASRGAASYGYTF. The CDR3 nucleotides read TGTGCCAGCAGAGGGGCAGCATCCTATGGCTACACCTTC.

To note about this clone: Sequence at one end of the junction differs from germline and may be a read error. V usage is TRBV7-7 and J usage is TRBJ2-3; 8 nucleotides match TRBD2. This CDR3 has 16 amino acids. CDR1 SSHAT and CDR2 FNYEAQ come from the germline V gene (reference sequence). In DNA form, the CDR3 reads TGTGCTAGCAGCCCGGGCGGGGGGTTTTTCACAGATACGCAGTATTTT. Translation gives CASSPGGGFFTDTQYF. The full variable domain, rest sourced from reference TRBV7-7 and TRBJ2-3, is GAGVSQSPRYKVTKRGQDVTLRCDPISSHATLYWYQQALGQGPEFLTYFNYEAQPDKSGLPSDRFSAERPEGSISTLTIQRTEQRDSAMYRCASSPGGGFFTDTQYFGPGTRLTVL.

This clone was recorded a few times. V is TRBV7-9 and J is TRBJ2-5; 10 bases align to TRBD2. The germline V gene has CDR1 SEHNR and CDR2 FQNEAQ (reference sequence). The CDR3 is 16 amino acids. V shed 3 bases, J shed 5 bases, and the junction held 9 bases outside the gene matches. In nucleotides, the CDR3 is TGTGCCAGCAGCTTTGGGGCTAGCGGGGGACTTGAGACCCAGTACTTC. Residues: CASSFGASGGLETQYF.

In this sample, this clone turned up many times. The V call is TRBV14, the J call TRBJ1-2, with D perhaps TRBD1 (6 bases). V shed 1 base and J shed 4 bases, with 10 bases lying between them. The CDR3 has 14 residues. Germline CDR1 is SGHDN and CDR2 is FVKESK. The CDR3 DNA is TGTGCCAGCAGCCAAGTGGGGGGCGTCTATGGCTACACCTTC. Its translation is CASSQVGGVYGYTF.